This T cell receptor (beta chain) was documented in a study of metastatic and nonmetastatic thyroid tumors. Study-level information: Repertoires from blood and tumor or nodule tissue of malignant and benign thyroid patients were compared. Study findings and constraints: Reported TCR beta diversity, measured in blood and tumor, was significantly higher for malignant thyroid tumors than for benign nodules.

Patients underwent thyroid surgery, and none had received any treatment before it. Per the germline V gene, CDR1 is SGHTA and CDR2 is FQGNSA. CDR3 size: 14 residues. Trimming stripped 7 bases from V and 2 bases from J, with 15 bases between. About this clone: Its cognate antigen is unknown.

How the authors handled the data: Clinicopathological groups of papillary thyroid cancer showed CDR3 differences that were used to build a distant-metastasis classifier. TCRdb reprocessed the PCR reads using MiXCR. TCRdb's processing, not the authors' own work, is the source of the V and J calls. This sample has 9,500 to 15,000 clones; approximately 35% occur once, and the top ten carry approximately 10%. What was sequenced was tumor tissue. The chain couples TRBV7-2 to TRBJ2-7, with D perhaps matching TRBD1 (6 bases). The source of this sequence is a female donor with papillary thyroid cancer or a benign thyroid nodule (not recorded which). Some clones in this sample may be carry-over from other donors' samples. CDR3 region: CASIQRNRAYEQYF. CDR3 sequence (DNA): TGTGCCAGCATCCAAAGGAACAGGGCCTACGAGCAGTACTTC.